A single sample is the source of the 20 T cell receptor beta chains below, sequenced in a study of blood T cell repertoires in COVID-19. Sequencing was performed with immunoSEQ multiplex PCR; in TCRdb, only in-frame clones are kept and a portion is missing. The data show some 180,000 clones, around 83% seen once. Specimen: peripheral blood. The receptors derive from a woman aged 60-75 years with acute or convalescent COVID-19.

This sequence joins TRBV5-1 and TRBJ1-4; the D gene is possibly TRBD1 (6 bases). Per the germline V gene, CDR1 is SGHRS and CDR2 is YFSETQ. The CDR3 length is 15 residues. Trimming left V 4 bases short and J 6 bases short, with 16 bases between. The CDR3 is CASSAQGRRDEKLFF. CDR3 DNA: TGCGCCAGCAGCGCCCAGGGGCGCCGGGATGAAAAACTGTTTTTT.

This clone occurred a few times. This sequence joins TRBV5-1 and TRBJ1-1; tentative D call: TRBD1 (5 bases). Trimming cost V 4 bases and J 1 base, with 17 bases left between them. The CDR3 runs 16 residues. Germline V CDR1 and CDR2: SGHRS, YFSETQ. This CDR3 reads CASSPAGGAPNTEAFF. The DNA of the CDR3 is TGCGCCAGCAGCCCCGCAGGTGGGGCGCCGAACACTGAAGCTTTCTTT.

The genes are TRBV7-9 and TRBJ2-3; 7 bases line up with TRBD2. Germline V gene lookup returns CDR1 SEHNR and CDR2 FQNEAQ (reference sequence). V was clipped by 8 bases and J by 4 bases; unmatched bases: 12. The CDR3 totals 15 residues. The CDR3 coding sequence is TGTGCCAGCCGGACGCGGGCGGGAGTGGCAGATACGCAGTATTTT. Its protein is CASRTRAGVADTQYF.

The chain carries TRBV19 and TRBJ2-1; 9 bases match TRBD1. Germline V gene data show CDR1 as LNHDA and CDR2 as SQIVND (reference sequence). The CDR3 has 15 amino acids. J was trimmed by 6 bases and V by 7 bases; bases with no gene match: 10. This chain's CDR3 is CASKSIGQGRNEQFF. Written as DNA, the CDR3 is TGTGCCAGTAAGAGTATCGGACAGGGGCGCAATGAGCAGTTCTTC. Full variable domain (remainder filled in from reference TRBV19 and TRBJ2-1): DGGITQSPKYLFRKEGQNVTLSCEQNLNHDAMYWYRQDPGQGLRLIYYSQIVNDFQKGDIAEGYSVSREKKESFPLTVTSAQKNPTAFYLCASKSIGQGRNEQFFGPGTRLTVL.

The chain joins TRBV19 to TRBJ2-7, with D uncertain. V was clipped by 4 bases and J by 7 bases, with 20 bases between them. The length of the CDR3 is 15 residues. The germline CDR1 and CDR2 sequences are LNHDA and SQIVND (reference sequence). The CDR3 region has the DNA TGTGCCAGTAGTACGCCGAGGTCCCTGGGTAGAGAGCAGTACTTC. This sequence encodes CASSTPRSLGREQYF.

The gene calls are TRBV4-2 and TRBJ1-2; 8 nucleotides line up with TRBD1. The trim removed 4 bases at V and 1 base at J, leaving 8 bases unmatched. This CDR3 has 16 residues. CDR1 is LGHNA and CDR2 is YNFKEQ in the germline V gene. This CDR3 is CASSLQTGEVNYGYTF. The CDR3 region has the DNA TGTGCCAGCAGCCTTCAGACAGGGGAAGTTAACTATGGCTACACCTTC.

The chain links TRBV2 to TRBJ1-1; tentatively, D is TRBD1 (5 bases). Trimming left V 2 bases short and J 5 bases short, with 9 bases between. This CDR3 comprises 13 residues. Germline V gene lookup returns CDR1 SNHLY and CDR2 FYNNEI. CDR3 loop: CASSEKGITEAFF. Written as DNA, the CDR3 is TGTGCCAGCAGTGAAAAGGGGATTACTGAAGCTTTCTTT.

This chain links TRBV6-6 with TRBJ2-7; no clear D gene. V was pared by 6 bases and J by 4 bases, with 13 bases between. The CDR3 contains 13 residues. The V gene's germline CDR1 is MNHNY and CDR2 SVGAGI (reference sequence). The CDR3 here is CASSPGIRYEQYV. The CDR3 DNA reads as TGTGCCAGCAGCCCCGGTATACGTTACGAGCAGTACGTC.

This clone was seen a handful of times. The CDR3 nucleotides read TGTGCCAGCAGTGTACAGGGGACTAATGAAAAACTGTTTTTT. It yields the protein CASSVQGTNEKLFF. This chain connects TRBV2 to TRBJ1-4; 7 bases map to TRBD1. CDR3 size: 14 residues. The V segment lost 4 bases and the J segment 2 bases; nucleotides outside the gene matches: 1. In germline, CDR1 is SNHLY, CDR2 FYNNEI.

V gene TRBV20-1 combines with J gene TRBJ1-3; D not certain. This CDR3 has 11 residues. The germline V gene encodes CDR1 DFQATT and CDR2 SNEGSKA (reference sequence). V lost 0 bases, J lost 11 bases, and 8 bases lay in between. The CDR3 sequence: CSARDGGPIYF. For the CDR3, the DNA is TGCAGTGCTAGAGATGGAGGCCCCATATATTTT.

The chain joins TRBV18 to TRBJ2-2; 10 bases agree with TRBD1. Germline assignment: CDR1 KGHSH and CDR2 LQKENI. There are 15 residues in the CDR3. Unmatched junction bases numbered 5, after V lost 5 bases and J lost 5 bases. The CDR3 sequence: CASSRQGAGTGELFF. The DNA of the CDR3 is TGTGCCAGCTCAAGACAGGGGGCAGGAACCGGGGAGCTGTTTTTT.

The chain combines TRBV6-6 with TRBJ1-5, with D possibly TRBD1 on 5 matching bases. V was clipped by 4 bases and J by 5 bases, with 9 bases between them. The germline V gene has CDR1 MNHNY and CDR2 SVGAGI (reference sequence). The CDR3 has 13 residues. The CDR3 bases are TGTGCCAGCAGTTTAGGGGCCGATCAGCCCCAGCATTTT. Translation gives CASSLGADQPQHF.

The chain carries TRBV18 and TRBJ2-7; 8 bases agree with TRBD2. CDR1 and CDR2 from the germline V gene are KGHSH and LQKENI. The CDR3 totals 13 residues. The trim removed 2 bases at V and 3 bases at J, leaving 0 bases unmatched. The CDR3, as DNA: TGTGCCAGCTCACCAACTAGCGGCTACGAGCAGTACTTC. Its translation: CASSPTSGYEQYF.

CDR3 loop: CASSPLTSGRGTDTQYF. The DNA of the CDR3 is TGTGCCAGCAGCCCCCTGACTAGCGGACGGGGCACAGATACGCAGTATTTT. The rearrangement joins TRBV27 to TRBJ2-3; 9 bases are a match to TRBD2. Trimming removed 6 bases from V and 1 base from J; junction bases left unmatched: 11. From germline, CDR1 is MNHEY and CDR2 SMNVEV (reference sequence). The CDR3 runs to 17 residues.

The chain couples TRBV25-1 to TRBJ1-1; weak D call: TRBD1 (5 bases). From germline, CDR1 is MGHDK and CDR2 SYGVNS. V gave up 3 bases and J gave up 0 bases, with 11 bases separating them. The length of the CDR3 is 15 residues. The CDR3 DNA sequence: TGTGCCAGCAGTGACCGGGCGACAGTGAACACTGAAGCTTTCTTT. Its protein is CASSDRATVNTEAFF.

This clone came up once. The genes are TRBV29-1 and TRBJ1-2; TRBD1 agrees at 7 bases. Germline V gene lookup returns CDR1 SQVTM and CDR2 ANQGSEA. This CDR3 has 13 amino acids. With 6 bases clipped from V and 6 bases from J, the junction kept 10 bases outside the gene matches. The chain's CDR3 is CSVADRELNGYTF. As DNA, the CDR3 is TGCAGCGTGGCCGACAGGGAGTTGAATGGCTACACCTTC.

This chain joins TRBV28 and TRBJ1-5; weak D call: TRBD1 (6 bases). The CDR3 contains 16 residues. CDR1 and CDR2 (germline): MDHEN, SYDVKM. Trimming pared 6 bases from V and 2 bases from J, leaving 17 bases between. CDR3 loop: CASRHWEGQGNQPQHF. CDR3 DNA: TGTGCCAGCAGACATTGGGAGGGACAAGGCAATCAGCCCCAGCATTTT.

The rearrangement joins TRBV11-2 to TRBJ1-1; the D is unclear. Germline CDR1 is SGHAT and CDR2 is FQNNGV. Trimming removed 0 bases from V and 1 base from J, with 9 bases in between. The CDR3 has 15 amino acids. CDR3 region: CASSLDRGGNTEAFF. DNA for the CDR3: TGTGCCAGCAGCTTAGACCGCGGAGGGAACACTGAAGCTTTCTTT.

The rearrangement uses TRBV29-1 and TRBJ1-3; D is undetermined. Germline CDR1 reads SQVTM; CDR2 reads ANQGSEA. The CDR3 has 11 residues. V gave up 7 bases and J gave up 4 bases, with 8 bases separating them. The CDR3 sequence: CSAVAGNTIYF. Here the CDR3 DNA reads TGCAGCGCAGTGGCCGGAAACACCATATATTTT. Full variable domain (outside the CDR3, taken from reference TRBV29-1 and TRBJ1-3): SAVISQKPSRDICQRGTSLTIQCQVDSQVTMMFWYRQQPGQSLTLIATANQGSEATYESGFVIDKFPISRPNLTFSTLTVSNMSPEDSSIYLCSAVAGNTIYFGEGSWLTVV.

J is TRBJ2-1 and V is TRBV6-5; D is unresolved. The CDR3 has 15 amino acids. V lost 4 bases and J lost 6, with 16 bases in between. Looked up from germline, CDR1 is MNHEY and CDR2 is SVGAGI. In nucleotides, the CDR3 is TGTGCCAGCAGTTCCCCTTCCCTTTCGGGCAATGAGCAGTTCTTC. This sequence encodes CASSSPSLSGNEQFF.